This TCR beta chain appears in the sequencing data of a study of OX40 agonist ivuxolimab in advanced cancers. Overall study: At doses from 0.01 to 10 mg/kg, patients were given intravenous ivuxolimab every 2 weeks.

TCRdb keeps only in-frame clones here, not all; method: immunoSEQ multiplex PCR. Of around 62,000 clones detected, 70% to 90% appear once; the ten largest clones hold 0.27%. This clone was seen a single time. Its antigen remains unidentified. The CDR3 runs 19 residues. Findings and caveats of the study: At 0.1 to 3.0 mg/kg, CD4+ and CD8+ blood T cells expanded clonally by week 6. Low levels of normalized T-cell clonal expansion also appeared in some nonresponders.

V and J are TRBV21-1 and TRBJ1-5; the table's D call, TRBD1, has no DNA check behind it. TRBV21-1 is termed a pseudogene. Sequenced material: CD4+ or CD8+ T cells sorted from blood, taken in a trial of the OX40 agonist ivuxolimab. This clonotype originated in an adult with an advanced solid tumor such as melanoma, head and neck, liver or kidney cancer. Here the CDR3 reads CASSKDRDKAFFSNQPQHF. The CDR3 DNA reads as TGTGCCAGCAGCAAAGACCGGGACAAGGCATTTTTCAGCAATCAGCCCCAGCATTTT.